This T cell receptor beta chain was profiled in a study of blood T cell repertoires in COVID-19. About the study: COVID-19 samples, acute and convalescent, were from the United States, Italy and Spain.

Between the trimmed V and J ends, which lost 0 bases and 2 bases, there was a span of 13 bases. Germline lookup yields CDR1 MNHEY and CDR2 SMNVEV (reference sequence). The CDR3 has 16 residues. This clone was recorded a few times. The data were produced by immunoSEQ multiplex PCR, yet TCRdb's version contains in-frame clones alone and is incomplete. The sample lists approximately 150,000 clones; 76% were seen once. This sequence originates from a man between 60 and 70 years old with acute or convalescent COVID-19. V gene TRBV27 combines with J gene TRBJ2-5; D gene ambiguous. Sequenced input: peripheral blood. CDR3 bases: TGTGCCAGCAGTTTATCAGCCTCAGGATTTCAAGAGACCCAGTACTTC. Translated, it gives CASSLSASGFQETQYF.